This T cell receptor beta chain was identified during a study of T cell changes during pregnancy in multiple sclerosis. The ends lost 7 bases at V and 1 base at J; junction bases unmatched: 6. From germline, CDR1 is MDHEN and CDR2 SYDVKM. The CDR3 consists of 15 residues. The protocol was immunoSEQ multiplex PCR, while the TCRdb copy is restricted to in-frame clones and leaves out a portion. The sample records tens of thousands of clones, less than 95% being singletons. The chain links TRBV28 to TRBJ2-1, with 8 nucleotides matching TRBD1. Sequencing used CD4+ T cells from peripheral blood mononuclear cells, obtained in the second trimester of pregnancy. This clonotype was sampled from a female donor with multiple sclerosis, enrolled in a pregnancy study. The DNA of the CDR3 is TGTGCCAGCACCTCAGGGACAGGTTCCTACAATGAGCAGTTCTTC. Amino acids: CASTSGTGSYNEQFF.